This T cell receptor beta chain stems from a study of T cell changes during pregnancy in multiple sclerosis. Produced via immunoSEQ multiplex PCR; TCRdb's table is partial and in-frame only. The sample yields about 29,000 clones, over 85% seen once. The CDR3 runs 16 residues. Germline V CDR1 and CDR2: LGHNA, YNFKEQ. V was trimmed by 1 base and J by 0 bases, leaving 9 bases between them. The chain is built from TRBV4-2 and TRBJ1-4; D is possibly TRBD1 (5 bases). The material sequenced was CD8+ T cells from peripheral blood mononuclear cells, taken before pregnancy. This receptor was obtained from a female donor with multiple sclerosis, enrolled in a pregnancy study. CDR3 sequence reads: CASSQGTSATNEKLFF. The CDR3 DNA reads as TGTGCCAGCAGCCAAGGGACAAGTGCAACTAATGAAAAACTGTTTTTT.